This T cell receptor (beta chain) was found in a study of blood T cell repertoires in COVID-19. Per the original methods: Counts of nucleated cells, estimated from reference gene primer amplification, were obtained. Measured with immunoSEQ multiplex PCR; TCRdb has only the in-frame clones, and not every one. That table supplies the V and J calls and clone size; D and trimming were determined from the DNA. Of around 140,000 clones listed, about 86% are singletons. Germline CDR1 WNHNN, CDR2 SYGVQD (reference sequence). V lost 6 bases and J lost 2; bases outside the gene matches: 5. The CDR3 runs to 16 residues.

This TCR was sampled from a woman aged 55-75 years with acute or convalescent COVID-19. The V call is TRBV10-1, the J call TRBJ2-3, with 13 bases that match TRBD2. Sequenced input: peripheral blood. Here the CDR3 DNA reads TGCGCCAGCAGCGCCGGGACTAGCGGGGCCACAGATACGCAGTATTTT. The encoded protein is CASSAGTSGATDTQYF.